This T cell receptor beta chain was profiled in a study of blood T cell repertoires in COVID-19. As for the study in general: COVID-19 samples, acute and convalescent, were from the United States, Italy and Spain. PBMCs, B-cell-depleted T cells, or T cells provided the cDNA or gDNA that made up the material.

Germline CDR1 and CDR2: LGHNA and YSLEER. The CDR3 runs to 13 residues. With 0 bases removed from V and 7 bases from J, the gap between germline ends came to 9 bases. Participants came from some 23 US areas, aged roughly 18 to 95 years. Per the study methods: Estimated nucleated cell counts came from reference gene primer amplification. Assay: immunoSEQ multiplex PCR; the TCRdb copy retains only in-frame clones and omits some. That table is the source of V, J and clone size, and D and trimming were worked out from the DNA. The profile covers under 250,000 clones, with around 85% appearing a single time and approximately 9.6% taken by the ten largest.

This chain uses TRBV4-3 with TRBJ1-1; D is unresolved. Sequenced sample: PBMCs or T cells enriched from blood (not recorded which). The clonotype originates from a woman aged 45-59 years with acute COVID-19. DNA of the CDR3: TGCGCCAGCAGCCAAGATGCGGCAGTTGAAGCTTTCTTT. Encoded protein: CASSQDAAVEAFF.